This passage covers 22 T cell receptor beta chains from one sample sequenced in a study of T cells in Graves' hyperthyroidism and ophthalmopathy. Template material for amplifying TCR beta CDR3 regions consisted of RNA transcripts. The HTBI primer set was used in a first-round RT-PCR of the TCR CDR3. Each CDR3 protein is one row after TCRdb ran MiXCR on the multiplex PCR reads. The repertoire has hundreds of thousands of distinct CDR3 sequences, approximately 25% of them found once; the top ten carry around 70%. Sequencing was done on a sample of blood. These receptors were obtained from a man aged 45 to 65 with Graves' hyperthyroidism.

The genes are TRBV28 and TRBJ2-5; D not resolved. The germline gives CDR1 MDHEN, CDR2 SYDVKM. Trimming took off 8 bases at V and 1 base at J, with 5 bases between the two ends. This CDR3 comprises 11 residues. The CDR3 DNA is TGTGCCAGCGAACTCCAAGAGACCCAGTACTTC. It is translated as CASELQETQYF. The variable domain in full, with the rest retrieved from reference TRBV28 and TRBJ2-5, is DVKVTQSSRYLVKRTGEKVFLECVQDMDHENMFWYRQDPGLGLRLIYFSYDVKMKEKGDIPEGYSVSREKKERFSLILESASTNQTSMYLCASELQETQYFGPGTRLLVL.

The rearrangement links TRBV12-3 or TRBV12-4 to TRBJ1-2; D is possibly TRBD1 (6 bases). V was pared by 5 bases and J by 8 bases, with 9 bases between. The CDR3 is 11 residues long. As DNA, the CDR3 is TGTGCCAGCAGTGCAGGGGTCGGCTACACCTTC. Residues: CASSAGVGYTF.

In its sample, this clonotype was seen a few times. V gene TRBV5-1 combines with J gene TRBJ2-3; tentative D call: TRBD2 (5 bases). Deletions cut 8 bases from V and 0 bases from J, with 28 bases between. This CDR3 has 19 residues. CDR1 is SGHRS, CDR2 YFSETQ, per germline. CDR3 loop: CASRQVGVSIGASTDTQYF. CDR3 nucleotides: TGCGCCAGTAGACAAGTCGGGGTTTCAATCGGAGCTAGCACAGATACGCAGTATTTT.

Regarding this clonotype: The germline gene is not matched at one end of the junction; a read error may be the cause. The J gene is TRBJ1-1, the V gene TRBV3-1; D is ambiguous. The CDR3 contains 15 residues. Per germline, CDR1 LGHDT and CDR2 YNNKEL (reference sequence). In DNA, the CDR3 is TGCGCCAGCAGCCAAAAATCGGGCCCCAACACTGAAGCTTTCTTT. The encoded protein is CASSQKSGPNTEAFF.

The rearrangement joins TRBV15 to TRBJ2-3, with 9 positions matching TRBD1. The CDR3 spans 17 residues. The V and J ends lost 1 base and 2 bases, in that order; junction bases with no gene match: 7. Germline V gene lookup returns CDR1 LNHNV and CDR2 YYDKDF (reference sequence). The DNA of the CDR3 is TGTGCCACCAGCAGAGCACAGGGGGCGGCTTACACAGATACGCAGTATTTT. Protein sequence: CATSRAQGAAYTDTQYF.

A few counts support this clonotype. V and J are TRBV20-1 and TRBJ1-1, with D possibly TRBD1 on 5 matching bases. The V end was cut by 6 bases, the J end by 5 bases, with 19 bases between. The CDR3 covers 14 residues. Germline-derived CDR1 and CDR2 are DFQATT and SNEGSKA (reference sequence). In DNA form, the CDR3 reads TGCAGTGCCATGGGAGGGAAATCAGGGACTGAAGCTTTCTTT. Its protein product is CSAMGGKSGTEAFF.

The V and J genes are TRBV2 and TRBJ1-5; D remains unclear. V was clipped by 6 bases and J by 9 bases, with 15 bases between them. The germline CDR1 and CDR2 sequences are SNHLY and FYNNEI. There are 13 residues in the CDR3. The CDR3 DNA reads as TGTGCCAGCAGATCCAGGTCTGCGGGGCCCCAGCATTTT. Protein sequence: CASRSRSAGPQHF.

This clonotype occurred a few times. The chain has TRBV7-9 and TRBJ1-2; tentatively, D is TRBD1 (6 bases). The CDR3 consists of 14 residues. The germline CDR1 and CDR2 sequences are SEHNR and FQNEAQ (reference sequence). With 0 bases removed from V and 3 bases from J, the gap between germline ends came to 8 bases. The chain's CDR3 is CASSLARGHYGYTF. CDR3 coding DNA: TGTGCCAGCAGCTTAGCGCGGGGGCACTATGGCTACACCTTC.

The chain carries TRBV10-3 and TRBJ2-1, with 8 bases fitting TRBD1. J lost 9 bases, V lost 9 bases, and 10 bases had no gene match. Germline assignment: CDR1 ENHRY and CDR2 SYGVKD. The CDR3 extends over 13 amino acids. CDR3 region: CAIDQGAQGEQFF. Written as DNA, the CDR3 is TGTGCCATTGACCAGGGGGCGCAGGGTGAGCAGTTCTTC.

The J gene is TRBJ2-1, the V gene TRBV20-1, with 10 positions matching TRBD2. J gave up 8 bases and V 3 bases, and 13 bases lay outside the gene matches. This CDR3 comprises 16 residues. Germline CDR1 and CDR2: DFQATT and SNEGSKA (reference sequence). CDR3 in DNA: TGCAGTGCTAGTGGTTCTAGCGGGAGAGTATTCGATGAGCAGTTCTTC. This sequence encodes CSASGSSGRVFDEQFF.

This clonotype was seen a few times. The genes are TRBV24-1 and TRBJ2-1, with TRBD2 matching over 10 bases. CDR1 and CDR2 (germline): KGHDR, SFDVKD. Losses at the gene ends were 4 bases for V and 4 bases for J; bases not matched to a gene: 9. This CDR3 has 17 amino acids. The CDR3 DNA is TGTGCCACCAGTGACCCATTAGCGGGAGGAACATACAATGAGCAGTTCTTC. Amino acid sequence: CATSDPLAGGTYNEQFF.

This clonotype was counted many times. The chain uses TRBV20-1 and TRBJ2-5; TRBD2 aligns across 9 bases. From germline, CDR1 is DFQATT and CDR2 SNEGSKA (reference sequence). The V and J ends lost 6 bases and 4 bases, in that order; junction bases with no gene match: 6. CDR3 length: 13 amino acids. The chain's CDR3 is CSANSGSLETQYF. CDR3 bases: TGCAGTGCGAATAGCGGGAGTCTAGAGACCCAGTACTTC.

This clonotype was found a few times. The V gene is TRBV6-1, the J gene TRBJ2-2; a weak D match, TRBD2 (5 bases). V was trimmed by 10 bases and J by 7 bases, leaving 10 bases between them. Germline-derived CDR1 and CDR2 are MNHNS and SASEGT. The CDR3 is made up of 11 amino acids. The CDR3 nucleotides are TGTGCCACTAGCAGGCACGGGGAGCTGTTTTTT. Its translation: CATSRHGELFF.

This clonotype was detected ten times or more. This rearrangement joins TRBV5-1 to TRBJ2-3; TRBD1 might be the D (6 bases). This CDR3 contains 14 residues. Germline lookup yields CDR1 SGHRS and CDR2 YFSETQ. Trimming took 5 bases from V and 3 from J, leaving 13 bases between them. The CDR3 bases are TGCGCCAGCAGGACAGGCACAGGGACAGATACGCAGTATTTT. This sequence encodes CASRTGTGTDTQYF. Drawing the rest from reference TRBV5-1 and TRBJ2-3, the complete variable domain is KAGVTQTPRYLIKTRGQQVTLSCSPISGHRSVSWYQQTPGQGLQFLFEYFSETQRNKGNFPGRFSGRQFSNSRSEMNVSTLELGDSALYLCASRTGTGTDTQYFGPGTRLTVL.

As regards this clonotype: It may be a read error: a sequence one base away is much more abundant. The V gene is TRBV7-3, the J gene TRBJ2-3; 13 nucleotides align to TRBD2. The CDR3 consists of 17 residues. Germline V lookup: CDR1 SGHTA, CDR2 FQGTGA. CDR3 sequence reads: CASSLTGLAGPTDAQYF. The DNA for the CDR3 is TGTGCCAGCAGCTTAACGGGACTAGCGGGGCCCACAGATGCGCAGTATTTT. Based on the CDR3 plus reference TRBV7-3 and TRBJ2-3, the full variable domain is GAGVSQTPSNKVTEKGKYVELRCDPISGHTALYWYRQSLGQGPEFLIYFQGTGAADDSGLPNDRFFAVRPEGSVSTLKIQRTERGDSAVYLCASSLTGLAGPTDAQYFGPGTRLTVL.

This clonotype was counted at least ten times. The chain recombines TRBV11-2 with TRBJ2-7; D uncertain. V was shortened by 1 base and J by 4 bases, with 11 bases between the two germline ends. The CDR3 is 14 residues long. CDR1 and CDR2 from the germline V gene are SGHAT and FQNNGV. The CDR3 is CASSLVLQVYEQYF. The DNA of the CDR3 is TGTGCCAGCAGCTTAGTGTTGCAGGTTTACGAGCAGTACTTC.

CDR3: CASSLGTGYQPQHF. Written as DNA, the CDR3 is TGTGCCAGCAGTTTGGGTACCGGGTATCAGCCCCAGCATTTT. The V and J genes are TRBV12-3 or TRBV12-4 and TRBJ1-5; D remains unclear. The CDR3 is 14 amino acids. The V and J ends lost 3 bases and 5 bases respectively, with 11 bases between them.

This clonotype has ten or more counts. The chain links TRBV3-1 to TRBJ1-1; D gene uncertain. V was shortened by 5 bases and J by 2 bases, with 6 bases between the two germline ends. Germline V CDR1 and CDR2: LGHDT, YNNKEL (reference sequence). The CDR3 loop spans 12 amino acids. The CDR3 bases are TGTGCCAGCAGCAGGATCAACACTGAAGCTTTCTTT. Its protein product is CASSRINTEAFF.

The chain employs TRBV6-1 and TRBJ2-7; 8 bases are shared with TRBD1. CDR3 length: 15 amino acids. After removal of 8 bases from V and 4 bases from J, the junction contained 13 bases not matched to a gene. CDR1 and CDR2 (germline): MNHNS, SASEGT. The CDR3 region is CASGLQDRALYEQYF. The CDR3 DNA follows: TGTGCCAGCGGCCTCCAGGACAGGGCCCTTTACGAGCAGTACTTC.

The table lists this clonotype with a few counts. This CDR3 reads CASTEDRGSYEQYF. The DNA for the CDR3 is TGTGCCAGCACGGAGGACAGGGGATCCTACGAGCAGTACTTC. This chain uses TRBV6-2 or TRBV6-3 with TRBJ2-7; TRBD1 agrees at 9 bases. There are 14 residues in the CDR3. With 7 bases clipped from V and 1 base from J, the junction kept 5 bases outside the gene matches. Germline V lookup: CDR1 MNHEY, CDR2 SVGEGT.

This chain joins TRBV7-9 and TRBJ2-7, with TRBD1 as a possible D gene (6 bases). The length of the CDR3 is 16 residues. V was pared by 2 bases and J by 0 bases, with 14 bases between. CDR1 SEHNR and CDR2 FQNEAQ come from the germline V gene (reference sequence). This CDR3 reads CASSLPTGENSYEQYF. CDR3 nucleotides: TGTGCCAGCAGCTTACCGACAGGAGAAAACTCCTACGAGCAGTACTTC. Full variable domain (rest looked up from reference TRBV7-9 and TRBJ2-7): DTGVSQNPRHKITKRGQNVTFRCDPISEHNRLYWYRQTLGQGPEFLTYFQNEAQLEKSRLLSDRFSAERPKGSFSTLEIQRTEQGDSAMYLCASSLPTGENSYEQYFGPGTRLTVT.

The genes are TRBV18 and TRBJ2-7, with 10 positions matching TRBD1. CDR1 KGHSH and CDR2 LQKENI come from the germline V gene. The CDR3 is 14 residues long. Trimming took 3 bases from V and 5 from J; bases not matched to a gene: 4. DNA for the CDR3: TGTGCCAGCTCACCGCGGGACAGGGGACACGAGCAGTACTTC. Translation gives CASSPRDRGHEQYF.